This entry is about one T cell receptor (beta chain). The antigen is not known. The CDR3 loop spans 14 amino acids. The V segment lost 7 bases and the J segment 5 bases; nucleotides outside the gene matches: 8. Germline V lookup: CDR1 SGHRS, CDR2 YFSETQ. This sample is part of a study of cytomegalovirus exposure and HLA in healthy donors. Study at large: From donors who were HLA-typed, an early data release held about 85 million unique TCRs.

Use of 60 Vbeta and 13 Jbeta primers characterized the PCR. Sequencing was performed with immunoSEQ multiplex PCR; in TCRdb, only in-frame clones are kept and a portion is missing. The sample data list about 110,000 clones. The study, taken as a whole, reports: With later analysis, a missense DCLRE1C variant became linked to TCR beta V- and J-gene trimming.

The V call is TRBV5-1, the J call TRBJ2-5; 10 bases match TRBD1. The TCR comes from a young man in good health and CMV-seronegative. The sequenced material came from PBMCs. The CDR3 sequence is CASWTGGYRETQYF. The DNA for the CDR3 is TGCGCCAGCTGGACAGGGGGATACAGGGAGACCCAGTACTTC.